Listed below are T cell receptor beta chains from one sample, sequenced in a study of blood T cell repertoires in COVID-19. Sequencing was performed with immunoSEQ multiplex PCR; in TCRdb, only in-frame clones are kept and a portion is missing. The table lists some 130,000 clones, 90% of them singletons. The sample taken for sequencing was peripheral blood. The receptors originated from a man aged 55 to 70 with COVID-19, enrolled during active disease. Both conserved end residues are part of each CDR3. A D gene is named only where the DNA matches it firmly. Expanded clones get a size class; other rows say once, few or many, or leave the size out.

V	length	J	D	size	CDR3	DNA
TRBV30	15	TRBJ2-1	.	.	CAWSVRGPTYNEQFF	TGTGCCTGGAGTGTAAGAGGGCCAACCTACAATGAGCAGTTCTTC
TRBV2	12	TRBJ1-1	.	.	CASSSDSTEAFF	TGTGCCAGCAGTAGTGACAGCACTGAAGCTTTCTTT
TRBV15	15	TRBJ2-7	.	.	CATSRDPQAGYEQYF	TGTGCCACCAGCAGAGATCCCCAGGCGGGATACGAGCAGTACTTC
TRBV28	14	TRBJ2-1	.	few	CASGPKTDYNEQFF	TGTGCCAGCGGACCGAAGACAGACTACAATGAGCAGTTCTTC
TRBV3-1/TRBV3-2	16	TRBJ1-4	.	.	CASSQEGGNGNEKLFF	TGTGCCAGCAGCCAAGAAGGCGGGAACGGGAATGAAAAACTGTTTTTT
TRBV24-1	16	TRBJ2-6	TRBD2	once	CATSDSGLDGANVLTF	TGTGCCACCAGTGATTCCGGACTAGATGGGGCCAACGTCCTGACTTTC
TRBV6-5	16	TRBJ2-1	TRBD2	.	CASSYLGLAGGIEQFF	TGTGCCAGCAGTTATCTTGGACTAGCGGGAGGGATTGAGCAGTTCTTC
TRBV3-1/TRBV3-2	15	TRBJ1-5	.	.	CASSPSGGPPQPQHF	TGTGCCAGCAGCCCATCCGGCGGGCCGCCTCAGCCCCAGCATTTT
TRBV5-1	14	TRBJ1-4	.	.	CASSFGATNEKLFF	TGCGCCAGCAGCTTCGGGGCAACTAATGAAAAACTGTTTTTT
TRBV18	14	TRBJ2-4	.	.	CASSPLRDRNIQYF	TGTGCCAGCTCACCACTGCGTGATAGAAACATTCAGTACTTC
TRBV30	15	TRBJ1-2	.	.	CAWSVPDIANYGYTF	TGTGCCTGGAGTGTACCGGACATAGCTAACTATGGCTACACCTTC
TRBV18	17	TRBJ1-4	.	.	CASSPTSWGATNEKLFF	TGTGCCAGCTCACCAACCAGCTGGGGGGCAACTAATGAAAAACTGTTTTTT
TRBV15	15	TRBJ2-1	TRBD2	.	CATRGISGRSDEQFF	TGTGCCACCAGGGGGATTAGCGGGAGGTCCGATGAGCAGTTCTTC
TRBV5-4	14	TRBJ2-7	TRBD1	.	CASSVGSTGLEQYF	TGTGCCAGCAGCGTAGGCTCGACAGGGCTCGAGCAGTACTTC
TRBV10-3	19	TRBJ2-1	.	.	CAISEYKKGWESSYNEQFF	TGTGCCATCAGTGAGTACAAAAAGGGATGGGAGAGCTCCTACAATGAGCAGTTCTTC
TRBV7-7	14	TRBJ2-2	.	.	CASSLDTNTGELFF	TGTGCCAGCAGCTTAGATACGAACACCGGGGAGCTGTTTTTT
TRBV7-2	13	TRBJ1-1	.	.	CASSPRGNTEAFF	TGTGCCAGCAGCCCCCGGGGGAACACTGAAGCTTTCTTT
TRBV3-1/TRBV3-2	16	TRBJ2-1	TRBD2	.	CASSQRIAGGENEQFF	TGTGCCAGCAGCCAAAGGATAGCGGGAGGAGAAAATGAGCAGTTCTTC
TRBV30	15	TRBJ2-7	.	once	CAWSADRLPTYEQYF	TGTGCCTGGAGTGCCGACAGGCTGCCTACCTACGAGCAGTACTTC
TRBV30	13	TRBJ2-7	.	.	CAWSETLTYEQYF	TGTGCCTGGAGTGAAACCCTAACCTACGAGCAGTACTTC
TRBV10-3	17	TRBJ2-2	TRBD2	.	CAISGSTSGLNTGELFF	TGTGCCATCAGTGGGTCGACTAGCGGGCTTAACACCGGGGAGCTGTTTTTT
TRBV5-1	15	TRBJ2-2	.	once	CASSLREMDTGELFF	TGCGCCAGCAGCTTGCGGGAGATGGACACCGGGGAGCTGTTTTTT
TRBV30	13	TRBJ1-5	.	.	CAWSGQGNQPQHF	TGTGCCTGGAGTGGGCAGGGGAATCAGCCCCAGCATTTT
TRBV5-6	14	TRBJ1-1	TRBD1	.	CASSFYRGDTEAFF	TGTGCCAGCAGCTTTTACAGGGGCGACACTGAAGCTTTCTTT
TRBV19	11	TRBJ1-3	.	.	CASSFVNTIYF	TGTGCCAGTAGTTTCGTCAACACCATATATTTT
TRBV6-5	11	TRBJ2-2	.	.	CATYFPGELFF	TGTGCCACCTATTTCCCCGGGGAGCTGTTTTTT
TRBV2	12	TRBJ1-2	.	.	CAGAVRNYGYTF	TGTGCAGGGGCGGTCCGTAACTATGGCTACACCTTC
TRBV6-5	11	TRBJ1-1	.	few	CASQVNTEAFF	TGTGCCAGCCAGGTGAACACTGAAGCTTTCTTT
TRBV5-5	13	TRBJ2-5	TRBD2	.	CARPPGLAVTQYF	TGTGCCAGACCGCCGGGACTAGCGGTGACCCAGTACTTC